What follows are 6 T cell receptor beta chains derived from one specimen sequenced in a study of T-cell reconstitution after alpha-beta-depleted transplantation in children. A library of TCRbeta sequences, prepared with unique molecular identifiers, was generated. TCRdb passed the PCR reads through MiXCR, listing each CDR3 protein once. The top ten clones hold 0.85% to 1.3% of a sample with roughly 590,000 distinct CDR3 sequences, about 15% of them seen once. The sequencing used PBMCs from the stem cell graft donor, collected from the stem cell graft. These receptors were taken from a human donor who donated a stem cell graft to a child with acute myeloid leukemia.

This clonotype was counted ten times or more. The chain has TRBV7-6 and TRBJ2-1; D gene uncertain. Germline assignment: CDR1 SGHVS and CDR2 FNYEAQ. The CDR3 has 13 amino acids. V lost 3 bases, J lost 2 bases, and 5 bases lay in between. CDR3 in amino acids: CASSFTPYNEQFF. DNA of the CDR3: TGTGCCAGCAGCTTCACCCCCTACAATGAGCAGTTCTTC.

The chain joins TRBV3-1 to TRBJ1-2; D uncertain. This CDR3 region has 12 residues. V lost 0 bases to trimming and J lost 7 bases, with 6 bases between them. Germline V gene data show CDR1 as LGHDT and CDR2 as YNNKEL (reference sequence). The CDR3 nucleotides are TGTGCCAGCAGCCAAGATGTGTCTGGCTACACCTTC. Its protein is CASSQDVSGYTF.

This clonotype was picked up many times. The chain couples TRBV7-2 to TRBJ1-6; D not certain. The CDR3 runs 12 residues. Germline values: CDR1 SGHTA, CDR2 FQGNSA. Trimming left V 4 bases short and J 8 bases short, with 6 bases between. The CDR3 spells CASSSPYSPLHF. Written as DNA, the CDR3 is TGTGCCAGCAGCTCCCCTTATTCACCCCTCCACTTT. The complete variable domain, with remaining parts taken from reference TRBV7-2 and TRBJ1-6, reads GAGVSQSPSNKVTEKGKDVELRCDPISGHTALYWYRQSLGQGLEFLIYFQGNSAPDKSGLPSDRFSAERTGGSVSTLTIQRTQQEDSAVYLCASSSPYSPLHFGNGTRLTVT.

This clonotype was counted ten times or more. This chain joins TRBV12-3 or TRBV12-4 and TRBJ2-5; tentative D call: TRBD2 (6 bases). Deletions cut 6 bases from V and 4 bases from J, with 15 bases between. This CDR3 has 14 residues. CDR3 nucleotide sequence: TGTGCCAGCAGGCCGTCGGGGGAAGGAGAGACCCAGTACTTC. Residues: CASRPSGEGETQYF.

About this clonotype itself: This could be a read error, since a much larger clone is one nucleotide away. Lacking the conserved final phenylalanine or tryptophan, this CDR3 likely reflects a read error. The J gene is TRBJ1-2, the V gene TRBV7-2; D is undetermined. Germline-derived CDR1 and CDR2 are SGHTA and FQGNSA. The length of the CDR3 is 13 residues. V was clipped by 0 bases and J by 6 bases, with 8 bases between them. The CDR3 spells CASSLAGFDGYTS. CDR3 DNA sequence: TGTGCCAGCAGCTTAGCGGGTTTCGATGGCTACACCTCC.

Comments on this clonotype: A read error may be the cause here, since a much bigger clone is one base away. V usage is TRBV20-1 and J usage is TRBJ1-1, with 7 nucleotides matching TRBD1. The CDR3 spans 12 residues. The germline gives CDR1 DFQATT, CDR2 SNEGSKA (reference sequence). The CDR3 here is CGASGGGTAAFF. DNA of the CDR3: TGCGGTGCGTCAGGGGGAGGAACTGCGGCTTTCTTT.